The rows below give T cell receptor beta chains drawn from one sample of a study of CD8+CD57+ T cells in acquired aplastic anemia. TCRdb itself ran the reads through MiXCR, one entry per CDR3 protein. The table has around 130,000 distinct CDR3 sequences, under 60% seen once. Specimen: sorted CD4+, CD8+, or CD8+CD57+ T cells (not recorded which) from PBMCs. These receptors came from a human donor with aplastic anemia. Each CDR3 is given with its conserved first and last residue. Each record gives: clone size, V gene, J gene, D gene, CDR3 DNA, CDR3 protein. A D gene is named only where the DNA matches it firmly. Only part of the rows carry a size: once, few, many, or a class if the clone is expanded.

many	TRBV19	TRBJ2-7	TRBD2	TGTGCCAGTAGTATAGATCTTGTTAGCGGGAGCTCCTACGAGCAGTACTTC	CASSIDLVSGSSYEQYF
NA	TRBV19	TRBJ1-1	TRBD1	TGTGCCAGTAGACGGACAGGGATTGACACTGAAGCTTTCTTT	CASRRTGIDTEAFF
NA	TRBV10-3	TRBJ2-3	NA	TGTGCCAGCAGTGAAGGGACGATTTCCGCAGATACGCAGTATTTT	CASSEGTISADTQYF
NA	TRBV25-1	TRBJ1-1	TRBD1	TGTGCCAGCAGGACAGGGGGGAGCACTGAAGCTTTCTTT	CASRTGGSTEAFF
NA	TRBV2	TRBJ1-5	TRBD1	TGTGCCAGCAGGCCTGGACAGGGGAGGTATCAGCCCCAGCATTTT	CASRPGQGRYQPQHF
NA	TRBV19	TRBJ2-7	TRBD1	TGTGCCAGTACCTTAGCGACAGGGGGCGAGCAGTACTTC	CASTLATGGEQYF
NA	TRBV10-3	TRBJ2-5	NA	TGTGCCATCAGTGAGGAGGGAGCAGAGACCCAGTACTTC	CAISEEGAETQYF
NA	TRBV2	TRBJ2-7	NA	TGTGCCAGCAGCTCGATGGACAGAACCTACGAGCAGTACTTC	CASSSMDRTYEQYF
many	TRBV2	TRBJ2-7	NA	TGTGCCAGCACCGAGGGGGCTAGCGGGTTCTCCTACGAGCAGTACTTC	CASTEGASGFSYEQYF
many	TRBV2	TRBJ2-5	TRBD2	TGCGCTTATAAGGCGGGAGGGCTTGAGACCCAGTACTTC	CAYKAGGLETQYF
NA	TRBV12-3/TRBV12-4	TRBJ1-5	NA	TGTGCCAGCAGTTCAGGGTATGGTCAGCCCCAGCATTTT	CASSSGYGQPQHF
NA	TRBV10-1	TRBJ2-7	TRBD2	TGCGCCAGCAGTGAGAGGGGGACTAGCGGGAGTCCCGAGCAGTACTTC	CASSERGTSGSPEQYF
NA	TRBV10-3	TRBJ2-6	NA	TGTGCCATGGCTTGGGGTGGCTCTGGGGCCAACGTCCTGACTTTC	CAMAWGGSGANVLTF
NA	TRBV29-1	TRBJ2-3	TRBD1	TGCAGCCTGCGAGTGTTCCGACAGGGATTCGCATCAGATACGCAGTATTTT	CSLRVFRQGFASDTQYF
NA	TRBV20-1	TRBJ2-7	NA	TGCAGTGCTAGTGGTCTAAGGGGCGAGCAGTACTTC	CSASGLRGEQYF
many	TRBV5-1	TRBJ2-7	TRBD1	TGCGCCAGCAGCGACAGGGGGCTACACGAGCAGTACTTC	CASSDRGLHEQYF
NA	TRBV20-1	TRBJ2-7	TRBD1	TGCAGTGCTAGTGGACAGGGCACCTACGAGCAGTACTTC	CSASGQGTYEQYF
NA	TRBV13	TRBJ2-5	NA	TGTGCCAGCAGCCCCCTTTGGACAGGTCGGGAGGCGACCCAGTACTTC	CASSPLWTGREATQYF
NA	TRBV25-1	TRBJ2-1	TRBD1	TGTGCCAGCAGTGTGACAGGGGGCAATGAGGAGTTCTTC	CASSVTGGNEEFF
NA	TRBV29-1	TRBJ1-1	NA	TGCAGCGTTGTAGTTCTACGATTGAACACTGAAGCTTTCTTT	CSVVVLRLNTEAFF
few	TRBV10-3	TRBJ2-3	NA	TGTGCCACCCAGACCGGGGGCTACCAAGATACGCAGTATTTT	CATQTGGYQDTQYF
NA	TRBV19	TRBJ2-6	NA	TGTGCCGGTAGTCCTGGGGGGGCCGGGGCCAACGTCCTGACTTTC	CAGSPGGAGANVLTF
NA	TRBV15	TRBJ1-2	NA	TGTGCCACCAGTGTTATCAGGAAAGGCCGCTATGGCTACACCTTC	CATSVIRKGRYGYTF
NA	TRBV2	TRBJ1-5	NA	TGTGCCAGCAGTGATGACAGAGGCGAACAGCCCCAGCATTTT	CASSDDRGEQPQHF
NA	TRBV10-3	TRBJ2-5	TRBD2	TGTGCCATCAGTGAAGCGGGACTAGCGGGGGAAAATAAAGAGACCCAGTACTTC	CAISEAGLAGENKETQYF
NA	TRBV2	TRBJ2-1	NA	TGTGCCAGCATACCGGCCTATTTCTCCTACAATGAGCAGTTCTTC	CASIPAYFSYNEQFF
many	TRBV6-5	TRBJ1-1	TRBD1	TGTGCCAGCAGTTACTCCGGGACAGCCGCTTTCTTT	CASSYSGTAAFF
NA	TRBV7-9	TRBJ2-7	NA	TGTGCCAGCAGCACCGGACAGCACTACGAGCAGTACTTC	CASSTGQHYEQYF
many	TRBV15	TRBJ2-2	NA	TGTGCCACCAGCTCAGTGATCGAGAACACCGGGGAGCTGTTTTTT	CATSSVIENTGELFF
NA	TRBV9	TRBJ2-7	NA	TGTGCCAGCAGCGTGGCAGGGGCCTACGAGCAGTACTTC	CASSVAGAYEQYF
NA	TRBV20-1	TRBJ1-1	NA	TGCAGTGCTAGAGATGCAGGGTCCACTGAAGCTTTCTTT	CSARDAGSTEAFF
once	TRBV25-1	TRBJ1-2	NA	TGTGCCAGCAGTGAATATGGGCAGGGAGGCTACACCTTC	CASSEYGQGGYTF
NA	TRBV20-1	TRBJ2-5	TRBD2	TGCAGTGCTAGTTCTTTAGCGGGGTCCCAAGAGACCCAGTACTTC	CSASSLAGSQETQYF
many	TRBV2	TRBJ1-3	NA	TGTGCCAGCCCCGGCAGGGAAAGCTCTGGAAACACCATATATTTT	CASPGRESSGNTIYF
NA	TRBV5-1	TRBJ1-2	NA	TGCGCCAGCAGCTTGGAACAGGGAGGTAACTATGGCTACACCTTC	CASSLEQGGNYGYTF
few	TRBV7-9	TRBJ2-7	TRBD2	TGTGCCAGCAGCTTAGAGGGACTAGTGGTCGAGCAGTACTTC	CASSLEGLVVEQYF
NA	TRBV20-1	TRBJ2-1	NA	TGCAGTGCTGGAACTTACTTCGATAGCTCCTACAATGAGCAGTTCTTC	CSAGTYFDSSYNEQFF
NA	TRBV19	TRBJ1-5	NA	TGTGCCAGTAGTAGAATGGGTAATCAGCCCCAGCATTTT	CASSRMGNQPQHF
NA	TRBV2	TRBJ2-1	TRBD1	TGTGCCAGCAGCCCGACAGGGAACGGGCAGTTCTTC	CASSPTGNGQFF
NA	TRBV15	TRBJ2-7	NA	TGTGCCACCAGCAGAGATTGCCGCTTGGACGAGCAGTACTTC	CATSRDCRLDEQYF
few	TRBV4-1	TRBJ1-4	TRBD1	TGCGCCAGCAGCTACAGACAGGGGGCGGGTGAAAAACTGTTTTTT	CASSYRQGAGEKLFF
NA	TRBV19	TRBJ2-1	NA	TGTGCCAGTACCTCCAGCGGTGGCAAGGACAATGAGCAGTTCTTC	CASTSSGGKDNEQFF
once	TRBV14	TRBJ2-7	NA	TGTGCCAGCAGCCAAGTCGGAGGGAACTACGAGCAGTACTTC	CASSQVGGNYEQYF
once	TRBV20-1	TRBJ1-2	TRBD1	TGCAGTGCTAGGGACAGGGGATCGGCACTCTATGGCTACACCTTC	CSARDRGSALYGYTF
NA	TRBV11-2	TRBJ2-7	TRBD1	TGTGCCAGCAGCTTAAGTAGCAGGACAGGGGTCTACGAGCAGTACTTC	CASSLSSRTGVYEQYF
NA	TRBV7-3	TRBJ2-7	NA	TGTGCCAGCAGCCGTCCAGGGAAGTACGAGCAGTACTTC	CASSRPGKYEQYF
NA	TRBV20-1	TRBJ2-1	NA	TGCAGTGCTCCACGGCAGGGGTCCTACAATGAGCAGTTCTTC	CSAPRQGSYNEQFF
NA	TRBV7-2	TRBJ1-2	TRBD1	TGTGCCAGCAGGGGGGGACAGGGACCTAACTATGGCTACACCTTC	CASRGGQGPNYGYTF
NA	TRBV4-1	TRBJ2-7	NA	TGCGCCAGCAGCCGGGGGGGCGGGAAGCAGTACTTC	CASSRGGGKQYF
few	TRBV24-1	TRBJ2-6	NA	TGTGCCACCAGTGAAGGCACAGGGCCCAACGTCCTGACTTTC	CATSEGTGPNVLTF
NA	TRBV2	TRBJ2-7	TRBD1	TGTGCCAGCAGGCCCGGACAGGGTCCCTACGAGCAGTACTTC	CASRPGQGPYEQYF
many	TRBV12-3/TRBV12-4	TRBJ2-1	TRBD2	TGTGCCAGCAGTGCGGGACTAGCGGGAGGGCCAAATGAGCAGTTCTTC	CASSAGLAGGPNEQFF
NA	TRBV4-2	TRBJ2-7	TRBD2	TGTGCCAGCAGCCAACCGGGACTAGCGGGGGCGGCCTACGAGCAGTACTTC	CASSQPGLAGAAYEQYF
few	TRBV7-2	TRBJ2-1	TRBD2	TGTGCCAGCAGCCCCAGACTAGCGGAGGACCAGTTCTTC	CASSPRLAEDQFF
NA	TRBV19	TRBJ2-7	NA	TGTGCCAGACAGACACGAGGCCCCTACGAGCAGTACTTC	CARQTRGPYEQYF
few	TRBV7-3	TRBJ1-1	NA	TGTGCCAGCAGCTTGGCCGGGATCACTGAAGCTTTCTTT	CASSLAGITEAFF
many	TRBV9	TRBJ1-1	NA	TGTGCCAGCAGCGGAGGGGGGACGGGGACTGAAGCTTTCTTT	CASSGGGTGTEAFF
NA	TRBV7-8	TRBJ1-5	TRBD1	TGTGCCAGCAGCTTGGGTACCGGGACAGGGGAGGTTCAGCCCCAGCATTTT	CASSLGTGTGEVQPQHF
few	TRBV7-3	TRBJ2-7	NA	TGTGCCAGCAGCTCCCGGCCTGGGGACGAGCAGTACTTC	CASSSRPGDEQYF